This TCR beta chain was obtained from a study of early T cells in non-severe SARS-CoV-2 infection. TCRdb re-called the 5' RACE reads with MiXCR, one entry per CDR3 protein. The table lists tens of thousands of distinct CDR3 sequences, around 12% of them singletons, with over 1.2% in the top ten. A few counts support this clonotype. This sequence was found in an adult who was a healthcare worker with PCR-confirmed SARS-CoV-2 infection or an uninfected control (not recorded which). This material consisted of whole blood, taken at baseline.

The CDR3 is CASSPGLAGLKGETQYF. Here the CDR3 DNA reads TGTGCCAGCAGCCCGGGACTAGCGGGTTTAAAAGGGGAGACCCAGTACTTC. This chain connects TRBV7-2 to TRBJ2-5, with 12 nucleotides matching TRBD2. After removal of 5 bases from V and 5 bases from J, the junction contained 12 bases not matched to a gene. The germline V gene has CDR1 SGHTA and CDR2 FQGNSA. This CDR3 is 17 amino acids long.